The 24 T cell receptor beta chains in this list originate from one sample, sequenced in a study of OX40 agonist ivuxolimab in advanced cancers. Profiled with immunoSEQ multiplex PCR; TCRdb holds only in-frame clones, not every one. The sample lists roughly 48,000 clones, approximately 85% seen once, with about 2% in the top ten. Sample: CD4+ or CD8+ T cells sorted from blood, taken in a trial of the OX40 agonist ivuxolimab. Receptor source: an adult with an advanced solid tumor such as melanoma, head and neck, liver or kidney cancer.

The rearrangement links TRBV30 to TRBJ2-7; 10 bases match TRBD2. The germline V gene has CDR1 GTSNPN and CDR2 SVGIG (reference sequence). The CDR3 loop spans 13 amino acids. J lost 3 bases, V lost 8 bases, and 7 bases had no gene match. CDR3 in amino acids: CAGLAGGSYEQYF. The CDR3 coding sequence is TGTGCCGGATTAGCGGGAGGCAGCTACGAGCAGTACTTC.

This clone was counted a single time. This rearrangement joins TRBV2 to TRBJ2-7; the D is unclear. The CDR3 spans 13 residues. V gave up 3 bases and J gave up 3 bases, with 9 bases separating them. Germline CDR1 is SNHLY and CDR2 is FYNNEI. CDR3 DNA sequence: TGTGCCAGCAGTGAGGGGATCTACTACGAGCAGTACTTC. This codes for CASSEGIYYEQYF.

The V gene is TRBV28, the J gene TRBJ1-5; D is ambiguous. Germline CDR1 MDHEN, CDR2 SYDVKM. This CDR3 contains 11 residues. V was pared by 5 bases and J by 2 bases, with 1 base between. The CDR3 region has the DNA TGTGCCAGCAGTGGCAATCAGCCCCAGCATTTT. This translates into CASSGNQPQHF.

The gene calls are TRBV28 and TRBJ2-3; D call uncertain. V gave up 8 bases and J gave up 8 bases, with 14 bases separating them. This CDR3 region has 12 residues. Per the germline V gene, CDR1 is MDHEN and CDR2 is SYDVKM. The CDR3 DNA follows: TGTGCCAGCGGACCCCCACAAGGTACGCAGTATTTT. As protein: CASGPPQGTQYF.

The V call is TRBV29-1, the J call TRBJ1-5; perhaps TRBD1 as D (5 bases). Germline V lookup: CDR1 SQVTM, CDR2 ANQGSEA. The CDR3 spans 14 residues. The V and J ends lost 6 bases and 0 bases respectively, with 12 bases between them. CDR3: CSVKGVDSNQPQHF. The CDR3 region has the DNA TGCAGCGTCAAAGGGGTAGATAGCAATCAGCCCCAGCATTTT.

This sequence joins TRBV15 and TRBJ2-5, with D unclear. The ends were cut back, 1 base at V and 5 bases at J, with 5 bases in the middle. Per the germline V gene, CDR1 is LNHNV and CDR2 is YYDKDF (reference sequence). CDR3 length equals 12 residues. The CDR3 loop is CATSRVWETQYF. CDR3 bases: TGTGCCACCAGCAGAGTTTGGGAGACCCAGTACTTC. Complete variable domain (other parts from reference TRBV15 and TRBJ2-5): DAMVIQNPRYQVTQFGKPVTLSCSQTLNHNVMYWYQQKSSQAPKLLFHYYDKDFNNEADTPDNFQSRRPNTSFCFLDIRSPGLGDTAMYLCATSRVWETQYFGPGTRLLVL.

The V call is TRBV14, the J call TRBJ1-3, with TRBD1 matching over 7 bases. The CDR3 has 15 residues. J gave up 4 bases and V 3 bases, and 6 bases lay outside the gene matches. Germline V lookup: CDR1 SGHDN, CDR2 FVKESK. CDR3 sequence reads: CASSQTGTVGNTIYF. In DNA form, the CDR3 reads TGTGCCAGCAGCCAGACCGGGACAGTGGGAAACACCATATATTTT.

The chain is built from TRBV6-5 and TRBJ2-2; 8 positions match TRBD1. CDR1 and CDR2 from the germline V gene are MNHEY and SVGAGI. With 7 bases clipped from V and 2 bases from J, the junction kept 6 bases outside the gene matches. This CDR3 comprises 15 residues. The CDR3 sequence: CASNRAGGNTGELFF. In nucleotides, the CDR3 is TGTGCCAGCAATCGGGCAGGGGGCAACACCGGGGAGCTGTTTTTT.

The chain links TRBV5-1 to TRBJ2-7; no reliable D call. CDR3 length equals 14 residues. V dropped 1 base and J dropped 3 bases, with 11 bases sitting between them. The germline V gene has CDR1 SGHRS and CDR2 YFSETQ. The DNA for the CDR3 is TGCGCCAGCAGCTTGACAGTGGATATCTACGAGCAGTACTTC. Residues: CASSLTVDIYEQYF.

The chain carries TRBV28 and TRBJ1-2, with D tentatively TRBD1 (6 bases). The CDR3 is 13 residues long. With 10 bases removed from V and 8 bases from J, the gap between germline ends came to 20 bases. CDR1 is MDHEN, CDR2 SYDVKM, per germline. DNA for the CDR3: TGTGCCACCAGATTACAGGGAGGAGGGGGCTACACCTTC. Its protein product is CATRLQGGGGYTF.

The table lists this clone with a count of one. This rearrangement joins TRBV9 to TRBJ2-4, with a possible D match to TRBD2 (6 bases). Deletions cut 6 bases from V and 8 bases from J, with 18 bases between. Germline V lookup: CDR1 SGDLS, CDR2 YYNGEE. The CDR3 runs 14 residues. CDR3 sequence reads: CASTLGPRRDIQYF. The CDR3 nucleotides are TGTGCCAGCACCTTGGGGCCCCGGAGGGACATTCAGTACTTC.

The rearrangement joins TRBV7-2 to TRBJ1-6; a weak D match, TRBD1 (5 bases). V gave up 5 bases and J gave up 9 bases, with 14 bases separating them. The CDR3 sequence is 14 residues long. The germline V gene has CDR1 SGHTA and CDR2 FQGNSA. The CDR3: CASSNTAQASPLHF. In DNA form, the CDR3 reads TGTGCCAGCAGCAACACCGCACAGGCTTCACCCCTCCACTTT.

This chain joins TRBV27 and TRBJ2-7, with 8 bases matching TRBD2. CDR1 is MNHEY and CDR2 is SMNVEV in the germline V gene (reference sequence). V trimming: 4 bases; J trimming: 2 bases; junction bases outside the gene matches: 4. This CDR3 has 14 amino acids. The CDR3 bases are TGTGCCAGCAGTTGGCGGGGGGCCACCTACGAGCAGTACTTC. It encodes CASSWRGATYEQYF.

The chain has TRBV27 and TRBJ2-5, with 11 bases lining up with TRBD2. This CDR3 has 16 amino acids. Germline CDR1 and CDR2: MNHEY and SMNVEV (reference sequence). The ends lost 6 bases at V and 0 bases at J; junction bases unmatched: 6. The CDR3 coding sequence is TGTGCCAGCAGACGACTAGCGGGACGGCACCAAGAGACCCAGTACTTC. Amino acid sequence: CASRRLAGRHQETQYF.

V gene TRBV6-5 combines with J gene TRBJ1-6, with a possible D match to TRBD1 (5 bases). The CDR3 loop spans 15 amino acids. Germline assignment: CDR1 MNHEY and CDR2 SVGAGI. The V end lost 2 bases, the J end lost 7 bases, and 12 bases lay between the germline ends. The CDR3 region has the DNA TGTGCCAGCAGTTACGAGGGGACTTCCAATTCACCCCTCCACTTT. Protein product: CASSYEGTSNSPLHF.

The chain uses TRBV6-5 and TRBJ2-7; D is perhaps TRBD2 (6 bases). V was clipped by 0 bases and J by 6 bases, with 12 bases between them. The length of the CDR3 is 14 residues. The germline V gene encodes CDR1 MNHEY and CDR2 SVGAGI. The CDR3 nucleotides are TGTGCCAGCAGTTACTCGTCCTCGGGAGCCGAGCAGTACTTC. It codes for CASSYSSSGAEQYF.

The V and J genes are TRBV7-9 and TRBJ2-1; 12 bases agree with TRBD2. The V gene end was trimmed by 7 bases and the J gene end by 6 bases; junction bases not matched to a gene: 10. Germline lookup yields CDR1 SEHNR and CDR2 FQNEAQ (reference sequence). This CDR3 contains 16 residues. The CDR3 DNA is TGTGCCAGCATCCTTCCGGGACTAGCGGGCTCCAATGAGCAGTTCTTC. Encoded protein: CASILPGLAGSNEQFF.

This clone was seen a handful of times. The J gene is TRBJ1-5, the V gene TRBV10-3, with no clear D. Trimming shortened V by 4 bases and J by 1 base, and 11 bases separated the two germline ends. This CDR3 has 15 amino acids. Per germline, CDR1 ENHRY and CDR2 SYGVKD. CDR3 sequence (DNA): TGTGCCATCAGTGCGGACGCCTCGAGCAATCAGCCCCAGCATTTT. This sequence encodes CAISADASSNQPQHF.

CDR3 in amino acids: CASSEIGWGQGGETQYF. The CDR3 bases are TGTGCCAGCAGTGAAATTGGCTGGGGACAGGGTGGAGAGACCCAGTACTTC. The V and J genes are TRBV25-1 and TRBJ2-5, with 9 bases that match TRBD1. The V and J ends lost 2 bases and 4 bases, in that order; junction bases with no gene match: 11. Germline CDR1 is MGHDK and CDR2 is SYGVNS. The CDR3 length is 17 residues.

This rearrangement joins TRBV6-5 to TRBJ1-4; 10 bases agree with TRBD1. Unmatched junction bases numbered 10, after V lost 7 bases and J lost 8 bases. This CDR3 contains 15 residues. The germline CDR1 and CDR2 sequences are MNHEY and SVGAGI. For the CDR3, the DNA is TGTGCCAGCACCAACCCGGGACAGGGGAGCGAAAAACTGTTTTTT. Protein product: CASTNPGQGSEKLFF.

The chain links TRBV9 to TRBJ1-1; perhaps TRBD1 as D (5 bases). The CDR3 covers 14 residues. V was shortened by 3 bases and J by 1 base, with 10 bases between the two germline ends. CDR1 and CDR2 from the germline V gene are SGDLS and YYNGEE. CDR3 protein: CASSAFGGNTEAFF. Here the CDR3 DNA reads TGTGCCAGCAGCGCCTTCGGGGGGAACACTGAAGCTTTCTTT.

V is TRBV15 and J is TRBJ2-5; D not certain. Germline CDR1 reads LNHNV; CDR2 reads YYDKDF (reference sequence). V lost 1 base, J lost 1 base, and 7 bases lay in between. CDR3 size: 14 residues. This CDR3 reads CATSRVRVQETQYF. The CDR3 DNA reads TGTGCCACCAGCAGAGTCAGAGTCCAAGAGACCCAGTACTTC.

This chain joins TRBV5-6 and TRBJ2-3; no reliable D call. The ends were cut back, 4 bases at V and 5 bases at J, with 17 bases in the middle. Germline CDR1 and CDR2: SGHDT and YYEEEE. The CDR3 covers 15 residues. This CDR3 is CASSPRWRPGDTQYF. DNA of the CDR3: TGTGCCAGCAGCCCCCGATGGCGGCCCGGAGATACGCAGTATTTT.

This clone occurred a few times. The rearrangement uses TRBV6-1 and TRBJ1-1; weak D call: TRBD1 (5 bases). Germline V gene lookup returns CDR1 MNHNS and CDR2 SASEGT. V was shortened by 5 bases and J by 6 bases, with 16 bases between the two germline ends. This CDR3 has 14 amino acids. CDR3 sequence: CASSTPGKYPEAFF. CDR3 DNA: TGTGCCAGCAGTACCCCAGGGAAGTACCCTGAAGCTTTCTTT.